The 30 T cell receptor beta chains below were found in one sample sequenced in a study of metastatic and nonmetastatic thyroid tumors. No patient received treatment before thyroid surgery. TCRdb re-processed the PCR reads through MiXCR. This sample has around 34,000 clones, with around a fifth found just once. The sequenced material came from blood. The receptors originated from a female donor with papillary thyroid cancer or a benign thyroid nodule (not recorded which). Some clones in this sample may be carry-over from other donors' samples.

This clone was counted ten times or more. V usage is TRBV7-9 and J usage is TRBJ1-3, with D possibly matching TRBD1 (5 bases). The CDR3 sequence is 17 residues long. Germline-derived CDR1 and CDR2 are SEHNR and FQNEAQ (reference sequence). V was shortened by 6 bases and J by 2 bases, with 20 bases between the two germline ends. The CDR3 DNA reads TGTGCCAGCAGACTAGTCGCTACCGGGACGACTGGAAACACCATATATTTT. Translating gives CASRLVATGTTGNTIYF.

The chain employs TRBV7-6 and TRBJ1-5, with D perhaps TRBD1 (6 bases). In germline, CDR1 is SGHVS, CDR2 FNYEAQ. The CDR3 runs 15 residues. V was clipped by 5 bases and J by 2 bases, with 13 bases between them. CDR3 amino acids: CASSEQGGGNQPQHF. The CDR3 DNA is TGTGCCAGCAGCGAACAGGGTGGGGGCAATCAGCCCCAGCATTTT.

There are many counts of this clone. The rearrangement uses TRBV20-1 and TRBJ2-5; possibly TRBD1 for D (5 bases). The CDR3 spans 14 residues. Germline CDR1 reads DFQATT; CDR2 reads SNEGSKA (reference sequence). Trimming left V 0 bases short and J 5 bases short, with 13 bases between. DNA for the CDR3: TGCAGTGCTAGAGATTCCTCAGGGTACGAGACCCAGTACTTC. This translates into CSARDSSGYETQYF.

V and J are TRBV6-1 and TRBJ2-1; no firm D call. This CDR3 spans 12 amino acids. Trimming left V 7 bases short and J 10 bases short, with 14 bases between. Germline lookup yields CDR1 MNHNS and CDR2 SASEGT. This CDR3 reads CASKDGMEEQFF. CDR3 nucleotide sequence: TGTGCCAGCAAGGACGGAATGGAGGAGCAGTTCTTC.

This clone was seen repeatedly, ten times or more. V usage is TRBV27 and J usage is TRBJ2-7; the D is unclear. The CDR3 is made up of 16 amino acids. CDR1 and CDR2 (germline): MNHEY, SMNVEV (reference sequence). The V and J ends lost 0 bases and 4 bases respectively, with 16 bases between them. This chain's CDR3 is CASSLSYGLDKYEQYF. The CDR3 DNA reads TGTGCCAGCAGTTTATCTTACGGGCTAGACAAATACGAGCAGTACTTC.

The J gene is TRBJ1-5, the V gene TRBV12-5, with D possibly TRBD1 on 5 matching bases. V was clipped by 9 bases and J by 5 bases, with 20 bases between them. CDR1 is LGHNT and CDR2 is FRNRAP in the germline V gene. This CDR3 comprises 15 residues. CDR3: CARGPRGRSDQPQHF. CDR3 nucleotides: TGTGCTAGAGGTCCGCGGGGGAGATCCGATCAGCCCCAGCATTTT.

This clone was detected many times. This chain joins TRBV11-2 and TRBJ2-5; D remains ambiguous. The length of the CDR3 is 12 residues. CDR1 and CDR2 from the germline V gene are SGHAT and FQNNGV. The V end was cut by 5 bases, the J end by 4 bases, with 8 bases between. CDR3 DNA sequence: TGTGCCAGCAGCCAGTTGGGAGAGACCCAGTACTTC. Residues: CASSQLGETQYF. Looking up the rest from reference TRBV11-2 and TRBJ2-5 gives the full variable domain: EAGVAQSPRYKIIEKRQSVAFWCNPISGHATLYWYQQILGQGPKLLIQFQNNGVVDDSQLPKDRFSAERLKGVDSTLKIQPAKLEDSAVYLCASSQLGETQYFGPGTRLLVL.

This clone has ten or more counts. The chain is built from TRBV5-4 and TRBJ1-1; no clear D. The germline V and J ends were trimmed by 3 bases and 3 bases, with 9 bases remaining between them. This CDR3 spans 13 amino acids. CDR1 is SGHNT and CDR2 is YYREEE in the germline V gene (reference sequence). CDR3 bases: TGTGCCAGCAGCTCGATAAGAGACACTGAAGCTTTCTTT. This sequence encodes CASSSIRDTEAFF.

This clone has a count of ten or more. This chain connects TRBV5-1 to TRBJ2-1; 10 positions match TRBD2. V shed 4 bases and J 8 bases; nucleotides not matched to a gene: 3. Germline V gene data show CDR1 as SGHRS and CDR2 as YFSETQ. The length of the CDR3 is 13 residues. CDR3 DNA: TGCGCCAGCAGCAGGACTAGCGGCTATGAGCAGTTCTTC. Amino acid sequence: CASSRTSGYEQFF.

V usage is TRBV5-1 and J usage is TRBJ2-7; a weak D match, TRBD1 (6 bases). The CDR3 is 13 amino acids. The germline V gene has CDR1 SGHRS and CDR2 YFSETQ. With 4 bases removed from V and 6 bases from J, the gap between germline ends came to 14 bases. As DNA, the CDR3 is TGCGCCAGCAGCCCACAGGGTACCGGCGAGCAGTACTTC. This gives the protein CASSPQGTGEQYF.

V usage is TRBV6-1 and J usage is TRBJ2-7, with D possibly TRBD2 on 5 matching bases. The germline V gene has CDR1 MNHNS and CDR2 SASEGT. Trimming took off 3 bases at V and 3 bases at J, with 12 bases between the two ends. The CDR3 runs 14 residues. The CDR3 DNA reads TGTGCCAGCAGTGACGGACCGGGGATCTACGAGCAGTACTTC. Amino acid sequence: CASSDGPGIYEQYF.

This chain connects TRBV11-2 to TRBJ1-5, with D perhaps TRBD1 (6 bases). The V end lost 0 bases, the J end lost 6 bases, and 12 bases lay between the germline ends. The CDR3 length is 15 residues. Germline CDR1 and CDR2: SGHAT and FQNNGV. This CDR3 reads CASSLDGGFGQPQHF. DNA for the CDR3: TGTGCCAGCAGCTTAGATGGGGGCTTTGGTCAGCCCCAGCATTTT.

This clone showed up many times. CDR3 bases: TGTGCCAGCAGCTTGGATCACGGGAATGGAGCTTTCTTT. Translated: CASSLDHGNGAFF. The gene calls are TRBV5-6 and TRBJ1-1; no firm D call. This CDR3 spans 13 amino acids. The V end was cut by 0 bases, the J end by 10 bases, with 13 bases between. From germline, CDR1 is SGHDT and CDR2 YYEEEE.

The V gene is TRBV4-2, the J gene TRBJ2-7; D is tentatively TRBD1 or TRBD2 (6 bases each). V dropped 4 bases and J dropped 0 bases, with 13 bases sitting between them. The CDR3 has 15 amino acids. The germline V gene has CDR1 LGHNA and CDR2 YNFKEQ. The CDR3 reads CASSPPWGASYEQYF. The DNA for the CDR3 is TGTGCCAGCAGCCCCCCCTGGGGGGCCTCCTACGAGCAGTACTTC.

By frequency in the sample, this clone is medium-sized. V is TRBV19 and J is TRBJ1-1, with TRBD1 as a possible D gene (6 bases). CDR1 is LNHDA, CDR2 SQIVND, per germline (reference sequence). The CDR3 is made up of 14 amino acids. Trimming took off 5 bases at V and 8 bases at J, with 18 bases between the two ends. CDR3 amino acids: CASSPTSRGGEAFF. CDR3 DNA: TGTGCCAGTAGTCCGACCTCCAGGGGAGGGGAAGCTTTCTTT.

This clone showed up many times. This may be a read error: a much more frequent sequence differs by one nucleotide. Other DNA sequences in the sample encode the same CDR3. The J gene is TRBJ2-7, the V gene TRBV4-1, with 9 bases fitting TRBD1. This CDR3 is 16 amino acids long. From germline, CDR1 is MGHRA and CDR2 YSYEKL. The V gene end was trimmed by 8 bases and the J gene end by 3 bases; junction bases not matched to a gene: 14. CDR3 sequence: CASGLHLGQGHYEQYF. DNA for the CDR3: TGCGCCAGCGGCCTTCACTTGGGACAGGGCCACTACGAGCAGTACTTC.

This clone was found a few times. This rearrangement joins TRBV28 to TRBJ2-7; unclear D gene. CDR1 and CDR2 (germline): MDHEN, SYDVKM. V lost 1 base and J lost 6, with 7 bases in between. CDR3 size: 12 residues. As DNA, the CDR3 is TGTGCCAGCAGTTTATCGGCTTCCGAGCAGTACTTC. Translating it yields CASSLSASEQYF. Looking up the rest from reference TRBV28 and TRBJ2-7 gives the full variable domain: DVKVTQSSRYLVKRTGEKVFLECVQDMDHENMFWYRQDPGLGLRLIYFSYDVKMKEKGDIPEGYSVSREKKERFSLILESASTNQTSMYLCASSLSASEQYFGPGTRLTVT.

This clone was seen at least ten times. The V call is TRBV12-3 or TRBV12-4, the J call TRBJ2-7; weak D call: TRBD1 (6 bases). This CDR3 contains 14 residues. Deletions cut 4 bases from V and 2 bases from J, with 12 bases between. CDR3 protein: CASSSDRRAYEQYF. CDR3 bases: TGTGCCAGCAGTTCGGACAGAAGGGCCTACGAGCAGTACTTC.

This clone was observed a few times. This chain uses TRBV6-2 or TRBV6-3 with TRBJ1-1; D is possibly TRBD1 (5 bases). Trimming shortened V by 2 bases and J by 1 base, and 11 bases separated the two germline ends. The germline V gene has CDR1 MNHEY and CDR2 SVGEGT. The CDR3 covers 15 residues. This CDR3 reads CASSYMGGPNTEAFF. The CDR3 DNA reads as TGTGCCAGCAGTTACATGGGGGGTCCGAACACTGAAGCTTTCTTT.

There are many counts of this clone. The junction shows a germline mismatch at one end, possibly a read error. The chain recombines TRBV4-1 with TRBJ1-4, with D perhaps matching TRBD1 (6 bases). This CDR3 is 12 amino acids long. Germline loops: CDR1 MGHRA, CDR2 YSYEKL. DNA of the CDR3: TGCGCCAGCAGCCAAGACACCGGGACAATTATCTTT. As protein: CASSQDTGTIIF.

This clone was picked up a small number of times. The chain is built from TRBV6-1 and TRBJ2-5, with D possibly being TRBD1 or TRBD2 (6 bases each). The CDR3 has 17 amino acids. V was clipped by 0 bases and J by 7 bases, with 21 bases between them. Germline assignment: CDR1 MNHNS and CDR2 SASEGT. Written as DNA, the CDR3 is TGTGCCAGCAGTGAAGCTGGAGGGGGGAGTAGGGATGCGACCCAGTACTTC. Residues: CASSEAGGGSRDATQYF.

The rearrangement links TRBV28 to TRBJ1-5; TRBD1 agrees at 9 bases. Unmatched junction bases numbered 17, after V lost 3 bases and J lost 11 bases. CDR3 length: 17 amino acids. Germline CDR1 is MDHEN and CDR2 is SYDVKM. CDR3 bases: TGTGCCAGCAGTTTGGAAATGGGACAGGGTGGACGATCAGCCCAGCATTTT. Translated, it gives CASSLEMGQGGRSAQHF.

This clone appeared a few times. The rearrangement uses TRBV7-2 and TRBJ2-7, with D uncertain. Germline V gene sequence: CDR1 SGHTA, CDR2 FQGNSA. Trimming removed 2 bases from V and 3 bases from J, with 2 bases in between. The CDR3 is 11 residues long. CDR3 in DNA: TGTGCCAGCAGCTTACACTACGAGCAGTACTTC. Encoded protein: CASSLHYEQYF.

V is TRBV6-1 and J is TRBJ2-3, with 8 bases lining up with TRBD2. In germline, CDR1 is MNHNS, CDR2 SASEGT. V was clipped by 8 bases and J by 4 bases; unmatched bases: 2. This CDR3 has 12 residues. The CDR3 loop reads CASRGGSDTQYF. The CDR3 DNA reads as TGTGCCAGCCGGGGGGGCTCAGATACGCAGTATTTT.

This clone was recorded many times. This chain joins TRBV6-1 and TRBJ2-7, with TRBD2 matching 12 bases. Germline loops: CDR1 MNHNS, CDR2 SASEGT. The CDR3 runs 13 residues. The ends lost 8 bases at V and 6 bases at J; junction bases unmatched: 5. This chain's CDR3 is CASRGLAGPEQYF. CDR3 bases: TGTGCCAGCCGTGGACTAGCGGGACCCGAGCAGTACTTC.

By sample fraction, this clone is medium-sized (0.01 to 0.1%). The chain joins TRBV6-1 to TRBJ1-6, with D possibly being TRBD1 (6 bases). CDR1 is MNHNS and CDR2 is SASEGT in the germline V gene. This CDR3 is 14 amino acids long. The V and J ends lost 3 bases and 9 bases respectively, with 12 bases between them. The DNA for the CDR3 is TGTGCCAGCAGTGAGAACAGGGAGAGTTCACCCCTCCACTTT. Protein sequence: CASSENRESSPLHF.

This clone was detected many times. V usage is TRBV9 and J usage is TRBJ2-1; no firm D call. Trimming left V 0 bases short and J 10 bases short, with 8 bases between. CDR1 is SGDLS, CDR2 YYNGEE, per germline. CDR3 size: 12 residues. CDR3 coding DNA: TGTGCCAGCAGCGTAGAGGCAGGCGAGCAGTTCTTC. Translated: CASSVEAGEQFF.

This clone was recorded at least ten times. A read error is likely, as this CDR3 ends without the conserved phenylalanine or tryptophan. The V call is TRBV12-3 or TRBV12-4, the J call TRBJ1-3; D is unresolved. The CDR3 covers 14 residues. Trimming took off 7 bases at V and 0 bases at J, with 10 bases between the two ends. The CDR3 is CASNLQSSGNTIYL. Here the CDR3 DNA reads TGTGCCAGCAACTTACAGAGCTCTGGAAACACCATATATCTT.

In regard to this clone: Other DNA sequences in this specimen translate into the identical CDR3. J is TRBJ2-1 and V is TRBV4-1; D possibly corresponds to TRBD2 (6 bases). The CDR3 is 13 amino acids. The ends were cut back, 3 bases at V and 6 bases at J, with 9 bases in the middle. The germline V gene has CDR1 MGHRA and CDR2 YSYEKL. CDR3 region: CASSQDYLNEQFF. CDR3 DNA sequence: TGCGCCAGCAGCCAGGACTACCTCAATGAGCAGTTCTTC.

This sequence joins TRBV19 and TRBJ2-1; possibly TRBD1 for D (5 bases). Germline V gives CDR1 LNHDA, CDR2 SQIVND (reference sequence). The CDR3 contains 14 residues. V lost 2 bases, J lost 4 bases, and 9 bases lay in between. As DNA, the CDR3 is TGTGCCAGTAGTATACAGGGCGGATACAATGAGCAGTTCTTC. Encoded protein: CASSIQGGYNEQFF.